The 8 T cell receptor beta chains below all came from one sample that was sequenced in a study of CD8 T cells in Susac syndrome. The authors reverse transcribed roughly 0.5 to 1 ug RNA with random hexamers. TCRdb ran MiXCR on the immunoSEQ multiplex PCR reads and lists one entry per CDR3 protein. The data show nearly 200,000 distinct CDR3 sequences, with 90% to 95% seen just once and roughly 0.088% held by the top ten. Sample: CD4+ T cells from PBMCs. The receptors were sampled from a human donor with multiple sclerosis.

The gene calls are TRBV5-6 and TRBJ2-7; no clear D gene. V shed 3 bases and J shed 5 bases, with 6 bases lying between them. Germline CDR1 is SGHDT and CDR2 is YYEEEE. CDR3 size: 11 residues. The DNA for the CDR3 is TGTGCCAGCAGCTACACCCACGAGCAGTACTTC. Protein sequence: CASSYTHEQYF.

This sequence joins TRBV12-3 or TRBV12-4 and TRBJ1-2; 9 bases fit TRBD1. The CDR3 has 14 residues. The V gene end was trimmed by 6 bases and the J gene end by 4 bases; junction bases not matched to a gene: 6. CDR3 sequence reads: CASSQQGASYGYTF. CDR3 sequence (DNA): TGTGCCAGCAGCCAACAGGGGGCTAGCTATGGCTACACCTTC.

This chain links TRBV6-5 with TRBJ2-1, with unresolved D. The CDR3 spans 13 residues. Between the trimmed V and J ends, which lost 2 bases and 7 bases, there was a span of 9 bases. Germline V CDR1 and CDR2: MNHEY, SVGAGI. CDR3 residues: CASSYGYWNEQFF. The DNA of the CDR3 is TGTGCCAGCAGTTACGGCTACTGGAATGAGCAGTTCTTC.

This chain connects TRBV19 to TRBJ2-7; 7 nucleotides align to TRBD2. Trimming took 6 bases from V and 2 from J; bases not matched to a gene: 7. CDR3 length equals 14 residues. Germline V gene data show CDR1 as LNHDA and CDR2 as SQIVND (reference sequence). CDR3 amino acids: CASSSGEGTYEQYF. The DNA for the CDR3 is TGTGCCAGTAGCTCGGGGGAGGGTACCTACGAGCAGTACTTC.

This chain joins TRBV6-5 and TRBJ1-3; D uncertain. The CDR3 contains 12 residues. V shed 5 bases and J shed 8 bases, with 10 bases lying between them. Germline CDR1 reads MNHEY; CDR2 reads SVGAGI. CDR3 in DNA: TGTGCCAGCAGTCCTAACCTGGACACCATATATTTT. Translated, it gives CASSPNLDTIYF.

This clonotype is a singleton in its sample. The genes are TRBV9 and TRBJ2-7, with a possible D match to TRBD2 (5 bases). The CDR3 is 13 residues long. Trimming stripped 3 bases from V and 6 bases from J, with 13 bases between. Germline values: CDR1 SGDLS, CDR2 YYNGEE. In DNA form, the CDR3 reads TGTGCCAGCAGCGCATCGGGAAGAAGCGAGCAGTACTTC. Its protein is CASSASGRSEQYF.

This clonotype occurred once. V gene TRBV20-1 combines with J gene TRBJ1-1; no firm D call. The CDR3 runs to 11 residues. Germline V CDR1 and CDR2: DFQATT, SNEGSKA (reference sequence). The CDR3 region is CRAGTWTEAFF. CDR3 in DNA: TGCCGGGCGGGAACATGGACTGAAGCTTTCTTT.

The chain carries TRBV5-1 and TRBJ1-5; the D is unclear. The CDR3 contains 13 residues. CDR1 and CDR2 from the germline V gene are SGHRS and YFSETQ. V was trimmed by 0 bases and J by 4 bases, leaving 5 bases between them. The CDR3, as DNA: TGCGCCAGCAGCTTGGGATGGAATCAGCCCCAGCATTTT. Its translation: CASSLGWNQPQHF.